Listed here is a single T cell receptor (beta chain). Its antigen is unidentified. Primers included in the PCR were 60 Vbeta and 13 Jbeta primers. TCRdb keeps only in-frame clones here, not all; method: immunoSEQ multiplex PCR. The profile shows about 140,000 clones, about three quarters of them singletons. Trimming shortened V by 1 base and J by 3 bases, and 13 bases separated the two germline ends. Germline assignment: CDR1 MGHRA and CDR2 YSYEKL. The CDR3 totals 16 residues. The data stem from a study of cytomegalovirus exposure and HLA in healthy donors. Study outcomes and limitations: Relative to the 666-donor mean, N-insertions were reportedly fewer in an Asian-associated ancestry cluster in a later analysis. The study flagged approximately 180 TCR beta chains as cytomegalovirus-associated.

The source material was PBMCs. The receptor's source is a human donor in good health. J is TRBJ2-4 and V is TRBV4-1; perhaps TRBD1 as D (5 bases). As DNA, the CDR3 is TGCGCCAGCAGCCAAGCAGTTAGGCAGGGCAAAAACATTCAGTACTTC. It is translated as CASSQAVRQGKNIQYF.